These 17 T cell receptor beta chains came from one sample sequenced in a study of tumor and adjacent non-tumor tissue in lung cancer. No cell sorting was done before RNA was extracted from the tissue. Distant lung tissue was collected more than 3 cm away from the tumor edge. The library came from three nested PCR rounds adapted from ARM-PCR protocols. TCRdb processed the multiplex PCR reads anew with MiXCR; each CDR3 protein has one entry. This sample has about 100,000 distinct CDR3 sequences, with 65% found just once. The specimen sequenced was distant non-tumor lung tissue. The receptors were gathered from a man aged 25-45 years with non-small cell lung cancer.

V is TRBV29-1 and J is TRBJ1-1, with D unresolved. Germline V gives CDR1 SQVTM, CDR2 ANQGSEA. The CDR3 extends over 12 amino acids. CDR3 protein: CSVLMGNTEAFF. In DNA form, the CDR3 reads TGCAGTGTCCTGATGGGTAACACTGAAGCTTTCTTT.

Concerning this clonotype itself: Since no conserved phenylalanine or tryptophan closes the CDR3, a read error is the likely cause. The CDR3 loop is CSAPRGPRQGGNIEAFI. Here the CDR3 DNA reads TGCAGTGCTCCGAGAGGGCCTCGGCAGGGAGGGAACATTGAAGCTTTCATT. This sequence joins TRBV20-1 and TRBJ1-1; the D gene is possibly TRBD1 (5 bases). Germline CDR1 and CDR2: DFQATT and SNEGSKA (reference sequence). This CDR3 is 17 amino acids long.

This clonotype was observed many times. The CDR3 nucleotides read TGCAGTGCTAGAAGCCGTCAGGGGATCGGTTACGAGCAGTACTTC. Protein sequence: CSARSRQGIGYEQYF. The chain is built from TRBV20-1 and TRBJ2-7, with D perhaps TRBD1 (6 bases). Germline assignment: CDR1 DFQATT and CDR2 SNEGSKA (reference sequence). V was cut by 2 bases and J by 4 bases, with 18 bases left in between. The CDR3 totals 15 residues.

In regard to this clonotype: A much larger clonotype is one base distant, so this may be a read error. The CDR3: CSAKVRGQNEQFF. CDR3 DNA sequence: TGCAGTGCTAAAGTAAGGGGGCAGAATGAGCAGTTCTTC. J is TRBJ2-1 and V is TRBV20-1, with 7 bases identical to TRBD1. The CDR3 totals 13 residues. Germline CDR1 DFQATT, CDR2 SNEGSKA (reference sequence). After removal of 4 bases from V and 7 bases from J, the junction contained 7 bases not matched to a gene.

The chain joins TRBV25-1 to TRBJ2-7; TRBD2 is a possible D gene (6 bases). The ends were cut back, 4 bases at V and 1 base at J, with 8 bases in the middle. The germline V gene encodes CDR1 MGHDK and CDR2 SYGVNS. This CDR3 spans 13 amino acids. CDR3 bases: TGTGCCAGCAGTGGGGACTCATCCTACGAGCAGTACTTC. Amino acids: CASSGDSSYEQYF.

This clonotype was detected only a few times. Possible read error: a much larger clone is one base away. This chain connects TRBV12-5 to TRBJ2-5; no definite D call. The V gene's germline CDR1 is LGHNT and CDR2 FRNRAP. This CDR3 is 12 amino acids long. V lost 1 base to trimming and J lost 7 bases, with 7 bases between them. CDR3 DNA: TGTGCTAGTGGTTTGGAGGAAGGGACCCAGTACTTC. Translated: CASGLEEGTQYF.

The genes are TRBV6-5 and TRBJ2-3; 7 nucleotides match TRBD2. This CDR3 is 15 amino acids long. Trimming removed 5 bases from V and 2 bases from J; junction bases left unmatched: 7. Per the germline V gene, CDR1 is MNHEY and CDR2 is SVGAGI. CDR3 nucleotides: TGTGCCAGCAGTCCCGGACTAGGTACCACAGATACGCAGTATTTT. Translation gives CASSPGLGTTDTQYF.

This clonotype was recorded only once. This chain joins TRBV6-5 and TRBJ2-2; 10 bases line up with TRBD2. This CDR3 has 15 amino acids. V trimming: 10 bases; J trimming: 10 bases; junction bases outside the gene matches: 15. CDR1 and CDR2 from the germline V gene are MNHEY and SVGAGI. DNA of the CDR3: TGTGCCATAAGTTACGATACTAGCGGGATACAGGAGCTGTTTTTT. Amino acid sequence: CAISYDTSGIQELFF.

Comment on this clonotype: At one boundary the junction diverges from the germline segment, which might be a read error. The V gene is TRBV20-1, the J gene TRBJ2-5, with 7 bases fitting TRBD2. Germline CDR1 and CDR2: DFQATT and SNEGSKA (reference sequence). The CDR3 runs to 14 residues. The chain's CDR3 is CNAREGSSGENQYF. In nucleotides, the CDR3 is TGCAATGCTAGAGAGGGCTCTAGCGGAGAGAACCAGTACTTC.

With respect to this clonotype: The junction departs from the called germline gene at one end, perhaps through a read error. The rearrangement uses TRBV20-1 and TRBJ1-6, with D possibly being TRBD1 (5 bases). The CDR3 sequence is 15 residues long. Germline V gene data show CDR1 as DFQATT and CDR2 as SNEGSKA (reference sequence). The CDR3 spells CSARVSGGYGSTLHF. CDR3 nucleotide sequence: TGCAGTGCTAGAGTTTCCGGGGGTTACGGTTCAACCCTCCACTTT.

Of note for this clonotype: A much larger clone lies a single base off, so this may be a read error. The chain recombines TRBV6-5 with TRBJ2-7; TRBD1 matches 7 bases. The germline gives CDR1 MNHEY, CDR2 SVGAGI. The CDR3 length is 14 residues. This chain's CDR3 is CASSSGTEPYKQYF. The CDR3 DNA reads as TGTGCCAGCAGTTCCGGGACAGAACCCTACAAGCAGTACTTC.

With regard to this clonotype: Just one base apart from a much larger clone, this may be a read error. The chain recombines TRBV4-1 with TRBJ1-1, with D perhaps TRBD1 (6 bases). Per the germline V gene, CDR1 is MGHRA and CDR2 is YSYEKL. CDR3 length: 13 amino acids. With 5 bases removed from V and 7 bases from J, the gap between germline ends came to 14 bases. The CDR3: CASSSRRDIEAFF. In DNA, the CDR3 is TGCGCCAGCAGCTCCCGGCGGGACATTGAAGCTTTCTTT.

This clonotype was observed once. Its ends do not fully match the called genes, so a read error is possible. V and J are TRBV5-4 and TRBJ1-1; possibly TRBD1 for D (6 bases). The CDR3 is made up of 15 amino acids. From germline, CDR1 is SGHNT and CDR2 YYREEE (reference sequence). DNA of the CDR3: TGTGCCAGCAGCAACCCTGGGGGGCCCAACACTGAAGCCTTCTTT. It is translated as CASSNPGGPNTEAFF.

In the case of this clonotype: It may be a read error: a sequence one base away is much more abundant. The chain couples TRBV11-2 to TRBJ2-7; D assignment may be TRBD1 or TRBD2 (5 bases each). The germline V gene has CDR1 SGHAT and CDR2 FQNNGV. Between the trimmed V and J ends, which lost 2 bases and 10 bases, there was a span of 9 bases. The CDR3 has 11 amino acids. CDR3 in amino acids: CASSLTRDQYF. In DNA form, the CDR3 reads TGTGCCAGCAGCTTAACGAGGGACCAGTACTTC.

For this clonotype: The missing conserved phenylalanine or tryptophan at the end of this CDR3 makes a read error likely. The limits of the CDR3 on the DNA are not certain, so only TCRdb's listed CDR3 is given. The chain employs TRBV20-1 and TRBJ2-1; the table assigns TRBD2, which was not confirmed against the DNA. Germline V gene sequence: CDR1 DFQATT, CDR2 SNEGSKA (reference sequence). The CDR3 is 17 residues long, counting both termini. The CDR3 spells CSARGAFKRERDNEQLL.

The chain recombines TRBV29-1 with TRBJ2-3; 7 bases align to TRBD1. Germline assignment: CDR1 SQVTM and CDR2 ANQGSEA. The CDR3 is 15 amino acids. Trimming removed 7 bases from V and 5 bases from J; junction bases left unmatched: 15. For the CDR3, the DNA is TGCAGCGCCCTCATGACAGGGTGTGTTCGAGATACGCAGTATTTT. Translated, it gives CSALMTGCVRDTQYF.

This clonotype was observed at least ten times. The rearrangement uses TRBV20-1 and TRBJ2-5; 8 bases are a match to TRBD2. Per the germline V gene, CDR1 is DFQATT and CDR2 is SNEGSKA (reference sequence). The CDR3 is made up of 13 amino acids. V lost 3 bases to trimming and J lost 5 bases; unmatched junction nucleotides: 5. The DNA for the CDR3 is TGCAGTGCTAGCCCAGCGGGGGCGGAGACCCAGTACTTC. Amino acids: CSASPAGAETQYF.